This TCR beta chain emerged from a study of regulatory T cells in long-lasting Graves disease. In the study overall: The antithyroid drugs taken by newly diagnosed Graves' patients had been used for under 3 months.

The CDR3 has 16 amino acids. Germline V gene lookup returns CDR1 SNHLY and CDR2 FYNNEI. J gave up 0 bases and V 5 bases, and 7 bases lay outside the gene matches. Study findings and constraints: Those with persistent disease had in common more public clonotypes (2,741) than new patients (about 970).

This sample's time point: newly diagnosed GD, antithyroid drugs for less than 3 months. From PBMCs, RNA was extracted and then used to make the TCR library. This clonotype was recorded many times. What it binds is unknown. Libraries of TCR beta came from iRepertoire HTBI primers plus Arm-PCR of CDR3 regions. TCRdb fed the multiplex PCR reads into MiXCR, producing one record per CDR3 protein. The sample has 400,000 to 450,000 distinct CDR3 sequences; around 15% are singletons. These data also formed part of another study, on T cells in Graves' hyperthyroidism and ophthalmopathy. As that report states: Most thyroid clonotypes that were expanded above 0.001 also turned up in blood.

The sequencing used peripheral blood mononuclear cells (PBMCs), collected at new diagnosis, from a patient treated with antithyroid drugs. The sequence came from a young woman with Graves disease. The chain links TRBV2 to TRBJ1-5, with 7 positions matching TRBD1. CDR3: CASSRDSSYSNQPQHF. Here the CDR3 DNA reads TGTGCCAGCAGTAGGGACAGCAGTTATAGCAATCAGCCCCAGCATTTT.